This TCR beta chain was sequenced for a study of cytomegalovirus exposure and HLA in healthy donors. Overall study results and limits: The authors considered a cluster of highly shared sequence variants likely to be a sequencing artifact. Analysis was carried out at a later point, and it linked a missense DCLRE1C variant to TCR beta V- and J-gene trimming. Earlier analysis found most TCR beta V segments productive about 87% or about 30% of the time. What TCR beta sequences reportedly achieved was accurate prediction of HLA-A and HLA-B alleles in most subjects.

Germline CDR1 and CDR2: SGHRS and YFSETQ. V was clipped by 7 bases and J by 7 bases, with 17 bases between them. CDR3 length equals 13 residues. In the PCR, 60 Vbeta and 13 Jbeta primers were used. The data were produced by immunoSEQ multiplex PCR, yet TCRdb's version contains in-frame clones alone and is incomplete. The repertoire includes 210,000 or so clones, over 70% of them detected once, and roughly 2.5% sits in the top ten. This clone was counted a single time. Antigen specificity is unknown. This TCR was recovered from an older woman in good health and CMV-seropositive. Material: PBMCs. The chain is built from TRBV5-1 and TRBJ1-1; D possibly corresponds to TRBD1 (6 bases). As DNA, the CDR3 is TGCGCCAGCTCGCAGGGGCCCTCGGGTGAAGCTTTCTTT. Its translation: CASSQGPSGEAFF. Based on the CDR3 plus reference TRBV5-1 and TRBJ1-1, the full variable domain is KAGVTQTPRYLIKTRGQQVTLSCSPISGHRSVSWYQQTPGQGLQFLFEYFSETQRNKGNFPGRFSGRQFSNSRSEMNVSTLELGDSALYLCASSQGPSGEAFFGQGTRLTVV.